The 10 T cell receptor beta chains in this list originate from one sample, sequenced in a study of blood T cell repertoires in COVID-19. Data came from immunoSEQ multiplex PCR; TCRdb stores just in-frame clones and leaves some out. Of roughly 70,000 clones listed, about nine tenths are singletons. The sequencing input was peripheral blood. The receptors come from a human donor in a cohort sampled during active COVID-19.

CDR3 in DNA: TGTGCCTGGATTAAGAAGGGGGCAGGCGAGCAGTACTTC. It encodes CAWIKKGAGEQYF. The chain uses TRBV30 and TRBJ2-7, with 7 positions matching TRBD1. The CDR3 length is 13 residues. Germline lookup yields CDR1 GTSNPN and CDR2 SVGIG (reference sequence). Trimming at V came to 4 bases and at J to 6 bases, leaving 9 bases not matched to a gene.

This clone has just one count. V is TRBV5-1 and J is TRBJ2-3, with TRBD1 identical over 7 bases. V dropped 3 bases and J dropped 6; count of bases not matched to a gene: 10. The CDR3 contains 15 residues. Per the germline V gene, CDR1 is SGHRS and CDR2 is YFSETQ. As DNA, the CDR3 is TGCGCCAGCAGCTCGACTCGAACAGGGGCTGATACGCAGTATTTT. It codes for CASSSTRTGADTQYF.

The rearrangement joins TRBV6-5 to TRBJ2-7; a weak D match, TRBD1 (6 bases). V was pared by 2 bases and J by 5 bases, with 16 bases between. The CDR3 is made up of 15 amino acids. The V gene's germline CDR1 is MNHEY and CDR2 SVGAGI. The CDR3 bases are TGTGCCAGCAGTTACCGAACAGGGAATCGGGACGAGCAGTACTTC. Residues: CASSYRTGNRDEQYF.

The sample holds one count of this clone. CDR3 in amino acids: CASSTPPGTNTEAFF. CDR3 DNA: TGTGCCAGTAGTACTCCGCCAGGCACTAACACTGAAGCTTTCTTT. V is TRBV19 and J is TRBJ1-1; D unresolved. Trimming left V 4 bases short and J 2 bases short, with 14 bases between. This CDR3 comprises 15 residues. Germline V gene lookup returns CDR1 LNHDA and CDR2 SQIVND (reference sequence). Supplemented by reference TRBV19 and TRBJ1-1, the full variable domain reads DGGITQSPKYLFRKEGQNVTLSCEQNLNHDAMYWYRQDPGQGLRLIYYSQIVNDFQKGDIAEGYSVSREKKESFPLTVTSAQKNPTAFYLCASSTPPGTNTEAFFGQGTRLTVV.

V and J are TRBV4-3 and TRBJ2-3; a possible D gene is TRBD2 (5 bases). CDR3 length: 15 amino acids. Germline V lookup: CDR1 LGHNA, CDR2 YSLEER. The V end lost 0 bases, the J end lost 6 bases, and 13 bases lay between the germline ends. The DNA for the CDR3 is TGCGCCAGCAGCCAAGATCTAGCCGGTGGGGATACGCAGTATTTT. Translated: CASSQDLAGGDTQYF.

The count of this clone is one. The CDR3 bases are TGTGCCAGCAGTCCCGGACAGGGGACTCAGCCCCAGCATTTT. This encodes CASSPGQGTQPQHF. The chain employs TRBV28 and TRBJ1-5; TRBD1 matches at 9 bases. Per the germline V gene, CDR1 is MDHEN and CDR2 is SYDVKM. CDR3 size: 14 residues. Trimming cost V 5 bases and J 6 bases; bases outside gene matches: 5.

The CDR3 DNA sequence: TGTGCCAGCAGTGCGGGACAGGGGTACTATGGCTACACCTTC. Amino acids: CASSAGQGYYGYTF. The chain couples TRBV6-2 or TRBV6-3 to TRBJ1-2, with 10 bases matching TRBD1. CDR1 and CDR2 from the germline V gene are MNHEY and SVGEGT. V was pared by 5 bases and J by 3 bases, with 3 bases of the junction left unmatched. The CDR3 has 14 residues.

The V gene is TRBV6-4, the J gene TRBJ2-4, with D perhaps matching TRBD1 (6 bases). V gave up 4 bases and J gave up 4 bases, with 20 bases separating them. Germline CDR1 reads MRHNA; CDR2 reads SNTAGT. The CDR3 sequence is 17 residues long. CDR3 residues: CASSGKPPGQKKNIQYF. The CDR3 DNA sequence: TGTGCCAGCAGTGGCAAACCCCCTGGACAGAAAAAAAACATTCAGTACTTC.

The chain joins TRBV7-9 to TRBJ2-3; 7 bases map to TRBD2. Per the germline V gene, CDR1 is SEHNR and CDR2 is FQNEAQ (reference sequence). With V trimmed by 5 bases and J by 4 bases, 6 bases remained unmatched. The CDR3 has 14 amino acids. CDR3 sequence reads: CASSQRGYSDTQYF. The CDR3 DNA follows: TGTGCCAGCAGCCAGCGGGGTTACTCAGATACGCAGTATTTT.

The V and J genes are TRBV14 and TRBJ2-6; 9 bases align to TRBD1. The CDR3 runs to 19 residues. J was trimmed by 4 bases and V by 0 bases; bases with no gene match: 10. The germline V gene encodes CDR1 SGHDN and CDR2 FVKESK. CDR3 sequence reads: CASSQEWGQGLYGANVLTF. The DNA of the CDR3 is TGTGCCAGCAGCCAAGAATGGGGACAGGGTCTCTACGGGGCCAACGTCCTGACTTTC. The full variable domain, its missing parts supplied by reference TRBV14 and TRBJ2-6, is EAGVTQFPSHSVIEKGQTVTLRCDPISGHDNLYWYRRVMGKEIKFLLHFVKESKQDESGMPNNRFLAERTGGTYSTLKVQPAELEDSGVYFCASSQEWGQGLYGANVLTFGAGSRLTVL.